This TCR beta chain was profiled in a study of molecular identifiers for immune sequencing clone quantification. TCRdb fed the PCR reads into MiXCR, producing one record per CDR3 protein. This table holds some 580,000 distinct CDR3 sequences, about 25% found once. From germline, CDR1 is DFQATT and CDR2 SNEGSKA (reference sequence). CDR3 length: 17 amino acids. Trimming stripped 1 base from V and 0 bases from J, with 17 bases between. The naive CD8 libraries originated from between 20,000 and 1,000,000 sorted cells and drew on 10%, 30% or 50% RNA. The sample holds many counts of this clonotype. The rearrangement joins TRBV20-1 to TRBJ2-3; D call uncertain. This receptor was obtained from a human donor in good health. Some libraries in this study had Jurkat cell RNA spiked in. Sequencing used naive CD8+ T cells from blood, with Jurkat cell RNA spiked in. The subset was: FACS-sorted CD8+CD4-CCR7+CD45RA+ naive T cells. The CDR3 region is CSARGPGPNFSTDTQYF. For the CDR3, the DNA is TGCAGTGCTAGAGGCCCCGGACCGAACTTTAGCACAGATACGCAGTATTTT.